Each of the 25 T cell receptor beta chains below was sequenced from the same sample in a study of T cell clonality in common variable immunodeficiency (dated by TCRdb to between 2014 and 2016). To prepare the library, the immunoSEQ multiplex PCR assay was applied. TCRdb obtained this table from immuneACCESS and retained in-frame rearrangements with V and J assigned. These tables miss some clones; where compared with another copy, unresolved V genes account for less than half of the shortfall, and the remainder is unexplained. In this sample, around 45,000 clones appear, none counted once only. The ten largest clones represent approximately 6.2% of the sample. Sequenced: peripheral blood mononuclear cells. The receptors come from a person aged 18 to 70 in good health.

This clone was seen many times. The CDR3 extends 3 residues past the end of the read, so its final part is completed from the germline J gene. V gene TRBV28 combines with J gene TRBJ1-6, with 8 bases identical to TRBD1. Trimming cost V 6 bases and J 10 bases; bases outside gene matches: 8. The CDR3 contains 14 residues. The V gene's germline CDR1 is MDHEN and CDR2 SYDVKM. CDR3 sequence: CASRPDRGSSPLHF. Incomplete CDR3 DNA: TGTGCCAGCAGACCCGACAGGGGATCCTCACCC. Full variable domain (missing parts from reference TRBV28 and TRBJ1-6): DVKVTQSSRYLVKRTGEKVFLECVQDMDHENMFWYRQDPGLGLRLIYFSYDVKMKEKGDIPEGYSVSREKKERFSLILESASTNQTSMYLCASRPDRGSSPLHFGNGTRLTVT.

This clone showed up many times. CDR3 DNA, as far as it was read: TGTGCCAGCAGACTAGCGGGGGCCCCATACGAG. Its protein is CASRLAGAPYE. The CDR3 in its entirety is CASRLAGAPYEQYF. This chain links TRBV14 with TRBJ2-7; 11 nucleotides match TRBD2. The read gets to within 3 residues of the CDR3 end, and the germline J gene fills in the rest. The CDR3 sequence is 14 residues long. V lost 6 bases and J lost 4; bases outside the gene matches: 5. Germline V CDR1 and CDR2: SGHDN, FVKESK.

This clone came up many times. Sequencing ends 3 residues short of the CDR3 end; the germline J gene provides the rest. The chain has TRBV4-1 and TRBJ1-5, with D maybe TRBD1 (5 bases). Germline loops: CDR1 MGHRA, CDR2 YSYEKL. The CDR3 spans 16 residues. Trimming pared 4 bases from V and 2 bases from J, leaving 15 bases between. The sequenced part of the CDR3 DNA is TGCGCCAGCAGCCCGGGAGGGGAGCGTGGCAATCAGCCC. Protein sequence: CASSPGGERGNQP. The whole CDR3 region reads CASSPGGERGNQPQHF.

The sample holds many counts of this clone. The read terminates 3 residues ahead of where the CDR3 ends, so the germline J gene completes it. The chain employs TRBV19 and TRBJ2-5; TRBD2 aligns across 12 bases. CDR1 is LNHDA and CDR2 is SQIVND in the germline V gene (reference sequence). CDR3 length equals 15 residues. The junction had 5 bases not matched to a gene; V was cut back by 4 bases and J by 5 bases. This chain's CDR3 is CASSTWTSGAETQYF. The CDR3 bases that were read are TGTGCCAGTAGTACCTGGACTAGCGGGGCTGAGACC. Supplemented by reference TRBV19 and TRBJ2-5, the full variable domain reads DGGITQSPKYLFRKEGQNVTLSCEQNLNHDAMYWYRQDPGQGLRLIYYSQIVNDFQKGDIAEGYSVSREKKESFPLTVTSAQKNPTAFYLCASSTWTSGAETQYFGPGTRLLVL.

In this sample, this clone turned up many times. The read ends 3 residues shy of where the CDR3 ends; the end is completed using the germline J gene. The V call is TRBV7-8, the J call TRBJ2-1; TRBD2 might be the D (5 bases). This CDR3 contains 13 residues. Between the trimmed V and J ends, which lost 5 bases and 4 bases, there was a span of 9 bases. CDR1 SGHVS and CDR2 FQNEAQ come from the germline V gene. Partial CDR3 DNA: TGTGCCAGCAGCCCGCGGGTTTACAATGAG. Amino acids: CASSPRVYNE. The entire CDR3 sequence reads CASSPRVYNEQFF. Full variable domain (outside the CDR3, taken from reference TRBV7-8 and TRBJ2-1): GAGVSQSPRYKVAKRGQDVALRCDPISGHVSLFWYQQALGQGPEFLTYFQNEAQLDKSGLPSDRFFAERPEGSVSTLKIQRTQQEDSAVYLCASSPRVYNEQFFGPGTRLTVL.

This clone has ten or more counts. The read is 3 residues too short to cover the CDR3 end, so that end is filled in from the germline J gene. The identical CDR3 is also encoded by other nucleotide sequences in the sample. The rearrangement joins TRBV11-2 to TRBJ2-7; 9 bases map to TRBD1. This CDR3 spans 14 amino acids. The trim removed 5 bases at V and 2 bases at J, leaving 4 bases unmatched. Germline V gene data show CDR1 as SGHAT and CDR2 as FQNNGV. The CDR3 is CASSLGTGTYEQYF. The CDR3 bases that were read are TGTGCCAGCAGCCTTGGGACAGGGACCTACGAG.

This clone came up a few times. The missing CDR3 end, 3 residues past where the read stops, is filled in from the germline J gene. V and J are TRBV20-1 and TRBJ1-3; a possible D gene is TRBD1 (5 bases). CDR1 and CDR2 from the germline V gene are DFQATT and SNEGSKA (reference sequence). This CDR3 is built from 14 residues. Trimming stripped 5 bases from V and 2 bases from J, with 13 bases between. Partial CDR3 DNA: TGCAGTGCTTCAATAGGGGTTACTGGAAACACC. Translated, it gives CSASIGVTGNT. The entire CDR3 protein reads CSASIGVTGNTIYF.

At least ten counts were recorded for this clone. The read falls 3 residues short of the CDR3 end, and the missing part is taken from the germline J gene. The chain uses TRBV19 and TRBJ2-2, with D perhaps matching TRBD2 (6 bases). V was pared by 6 bases and J by 7 bases, with 12 bases between. The CDR3 sequence is 13 residues long. Looked up from germline, CDR1 is LNHDA and CDR2 is SQIVND (reference sequence). The sequenced CDR3 bases are TGTGCCAGTAGCCCGGGCGGGATCGGGGAG. This gives the protein CASSPGGIGE. The complete CDR3 protein is CASSPGGIGELFF.

This clone was found many times. The DNA ends 3 residues before the CDR3 does, and the rest of the CDR3 is filled in from the germline J gene. V usage is TRBV6-1 and J usage is TRBJ2-2; 14 bases are a match to TRBD2. The CDR3 is 15 residues long. Germline lookup yields CDR1 MNHNS and CDR2 SASEGT. After removal of 4 bases from V and 5 bases from J, the junction contained 0 bases not matched to a gene. CDR3 bases read: TGTGCCAGCAGTGGACTAGCGGGGGGGACCGGGGAG. This sequence encodes CASSGLAGGTGE. The full CDR3 is CASSGLAGGTGELFF.

This clone was seen repeatedly, ten times or more. The sequence runs out 3 residues before the end of the CDR3; the remainder is reconstructed from the germline J gene. This chain connects TRBV6-1 to TRBJ2-5, with 8 bases matching TRBD2. With V trimmed by 3 bases and J by 5 bases, 5 bases remained unmatched. The CDR3 has 14 residues. Germline assignment: CDR1 MNHNS and CDR2 SASEGT. The CDR3 sequence: CASSERGAVETQYF. CDR3 bases read: TGTGCCAGCAGTGAGCGGGGGGCAGTGGAGACC.

This clone was observed many times. The CDR3 end is not reached by the read, which stops 3 residues before it; the germline J gene fills it in. V is TRBV30 and J is TRBJ2-3; D remains ambiguous. Per the germline V gene, CDR1 is GTSNPN and CDR2 is SVGIG (reference sequence). The length of the CDR3 is 11 residues. CDR3 DNA, as far as it was read: TGTGCCTGGACAGGTCAAGAGACG. Residues: CAWTGQET. From start to end, the CDR3 is CAWTGQETQYF.

This clone was counted ten times or more. The CDR3 end falls 3 residues outside the read, so it is completed with the germline J gene. The chain has TRBV5-1 and TRBJ2-2, with 12 bases matching TRBD2. Germline loops: CDR1 SGHRS, CDR2 YFSETQ. The CDR3 extends over 18 amino acids. The V segment lost 1 base and the J segment 5 bases; nucleotides outside the gene matches: 9. The DNA read from the CDR3 is TGCGCCAGCAGCTTGCTCCTAGCGGGGGGGCCCGGAACCGGGGAG. Amino acid sequence: CASSLLLAGGPGTGE. The entire CDR3 sequence reads CASSLLLAGGPGTGELFF.

This clone was detected only a few times. The read terminates 3 residues before the CDR3 end, so the remaining end is supplied by the germline J gene. The chain employs TRBV2 and TRBJ1-1; D possibly corresponds to TRBD1 (5 bases). This CDR3 spans 14 amino acids. The V gene lost 2 bases and the J gene lost 5 bases, with 12 bases spanning the gap. Germline V gene lookup returns CDR1 SNHLY and CDR2 FYNNEI. CDR3 in amino acids: CASSERPGRTEAFF. Partial CDR3 DNA: TGTGCCAGCAGTGAACGTCCAGGGCGGACTGAA.

In this sample, this clone turned up many times. The CDR3 goes on 3 residues after the read ends, and that part is filled in from the germline J gene. The V call is TRBV14, the J call TRBJ2-2; D gene ambiguous. Germline V gives CDR1 SGHDN, CDR2 FVKESK. CDR3 size: 12 residues. Trimming removed 3 bases from V and 7 bases from J, with 6 bases in between. The CDR3: CASSHRLGELFF. CDR3 bases read: TGTGCCAGCAGCCACCGTCTCGGGGAG.

Details on this clone: The CDR3 end is not reached by the read, which stops 3 residues before it; the germline J gene fills it in. The rearrangement links TRBV19 to TRBJ1-2; D uncertain. Germline assignment: CDR1 LNHDA and CDR2 SQIVND (reference sequence). The length of the CDR3 is 16 residues. The CDR3 DNA, read in part, is TGTGCCAGTAGTCTAGCGGGGAGGAGCTCCTACAATGAC. Protein: CASSLAGRSSYND. The whole CDR3 is CASSLAGRSSYNDYTF.

The sample holds many counts of this clone. The sequenced CDR3 bases are TGTGCCAGCTCACCTTTCTTAGGGGGCGGAAAAGATACG. This sequence encodes CASSPFLGGGKDT. The entire CDR3 sequence reads CASSPFLGGGKDTQYF. The V gene is TRBV18, the J gene TRBJ2-3, with 7 positions matching TRBD1. The read is 3 residues too short to cover the CDR3 end, so that end is filled in from the germline J gene. After removal of 3 bases from V and 5 bases from J, the junction contained 11 bases not matched to a gene. This CDR3 comprises 16 residues. Germline CDR1 is KGHSH and CDR2 is LQKENI.

This clone was counted many times. The DNA ends 3 residues before the CDR3 does, and the rest of the CDR3 is filled in from the germline J gene. The rearrangement links TRBV7-9 to TRBJ2-5; a weak D match, TRBD1 (5 bases). The CDR3 runs to 14 residues. Deletions cut 5 bases from V and 1 base from J, with 11 bases between. The germline CDR1 and CDR2 sequences are SEHNR and FQNEAQ (reference sequence). The CDR3 reads CASSHRQPQETQYF. CDR3 DNA (partial): TGTGCCAGCAGCCATAGACAGCCCCAAGAGACC.

In this sample, this clone turned up many times. The CDR3 is cut off 3 residues early in the read; its end comes from the germline J gene. The rearrangement uses TRBV5-1 and TRBJ2-1, with TRBD1 matching 7 bases. V lost 1 base and J lost 9; bases outside the gene matches: 1. Per the germline V gene, CDR1 is SGHRS and CDR2 is YFSETQ. CDR3 length: 12 residues. The sequenced part of the CDR3 DNA is TGCGCCAGCAGCTTGTCAGGGGGTGAG. Protein sequence: CASSLSGGE. The CDR3 in full is CASSLSGGEQFF.

As for this clone: Coverage ceases 3 residues before the CDR3 finishes, and the germline J gene fills in the end. The V and J genes are TRBV13 and TRBJ2-3; TRBD2 aligns across 9 bases. The CDR3 consists of 16 residues. Unmatched junction bases numbered 10, after V lost 5 bases and J lost 4 bases. Germline values: CDR1 PRHDT, CDR2 FYEKMQ (reference sequence). The CDR3 DNA, read in part, is TGTGCCAGCAGCCCCGCCGGTAGCGGGGGATCAGATACG. Translating it yields CASSPAGSGGSDT. The entire CDR3 is CASSPAGSGGSDTQYF. The full variable domain, in which reference TRBV13 and TRBJ2-3 provide the parts outside the CDR3, is AAGVIQSPRHLIKEKRETATLKCYPIPRHDTVYWYQQGPGQDPQFLISFYEKMQSDKGSIPDRFSAQQFSDYHSELNMSSLELGDSALYFCASSPAGSGGSDTQYFGPGTRLTVL.

This clone was seen many times. The read finishes 3 residues shy of the CDR3 end, and the germline J gene is used to complete it. The chain couples TRBV28 to TRBJ1-4; no clear D. CDR1 is MDHEN and CDR2 is SYDVKM in the germline V gene. This CDR3 has 12 residues. The covered CDR3 bases are TGTGCCAGCCTTGGAGGGTACTCACCA. Its protein is CASLGGYSP. The complete CDR3 reads CASLGGYSPLFF. The full variable domain, rest sourced from reference TRBV28 and TRBJ1-4, is DVKVTQSSRYLVKRTGEKVFLECVQDMDHENMFWYRQDPGLGLRLIYFSYDVKMKEKGDIPEGYSVSREKKERFSLILESASTNQTSMYLCASLGGYSPLFFGSGTQLSVL.

This clone was counted at least ten times. The CDR3 sequence: CASSPTGTRADTQYF. The covered CDR3 bases are TGTGCCAGCAGCCCCACCGGGACTAGAGCAGATACG. The chain links TRBV7-6 to TRBJ2-3, with 8 positions matching TRBD2. The read ends 3 residues early relative to the CDR3; the germline J gene fills the gap. Germline V gene sequence: CDR1 SGHVS, CDR2 FNYEAQ. The CDR3 loop spans 15 amino acids. J gave up 4 bases and V 5 bases, and 8 bases lay outside the gene matches.

Remarks on this clone: The read terminates 3 residues before the CDR3 end, so the remaining end is supplied by the germline J gene. This chain links TRBV19 with TRBJ1-2; weak D call: TRBD1 (5 bases). The germline V gene encodes CDR1 LNHDA and CDR2 SQIVND (reference sequence). The CDR3 loop spans 18 amino acids. CDR3 sequence reads: CASSRILVSGGSFYDYTF. The sequenced CDR3 bases are TGTGCCAGTAGTAGGATCCTAGTCAGCGGGGGGTCCTTCTACGAC.

At least ten counts were recorded for this clone. The sequenced CDR3 bases are TGTGCCAGCAGTGAAGGCCCAGGACTGTCGGATGGC. Protein: CASSEGPGLSDG. The full CDR3 is CASSEGPGLSDGYTF. The V gene is TRBV6-1, the J gene TRBJ1-2; D gene uncertain. From the germline J gene comes the end of the CDR3, since the read stops 3 residues before it. CDR1 and CDR2 (germline): MNHNS, SASEGT. Trimming took off 1 base at V and 6 bases at J, with 15 bases between the two ends. This CDR3 has 15 amino acids.

This clone was detected many times. The CDR3 end is not reached by the read, which stops 3 residues before it; the germline J gene fills it in. Different DNA sequences within this sample yield the same CDR3. The chain links TRBV7-2 to TRBJ2-1; TRBD2 aligns across 8 bases. The germline gives CDR1 SGHTA, CDR2 FQGNSA. This CDR3 region has 15 residues. V shed 4 bases, J shed 4 bases, and the junction held 6 bases outside the gene matches. CDR3 DNA (partial): TGTGCCAGCAGCTCTACTAGCGGCCAATACAATGAG. Protein sequence: CASSSTSGQYNE. The whole CDR3 sequence reads CASSSTSGQYNEQFF.

This clone was counted only a few times. The read terminates 3 residues before the CDR3 end, so the remaining end is supplied by the germline J gene. V is TRBV10-2 and J is TRBJ1-2; 7 nucleotides line up with TRBD1. The germline CDR1 and CDR2 sequences are WSHSY and SAAADI. J gave up 7 bases and V 5 bases, and 13 bases lay outside the gene matches. This CDR3 is built from 15 residues. The CDR3 protein is CASSTQTGLWSGYTF. The CDR3 DNA, read in part, is TGCGCCAGCAGTACCCAGACAGGGCTTTGGAGTGGC.